This note documents a single T cell receptor (beta chain) sequence. Authors' analysis steps: Amplification of reference gene primers was used by the study to estimate nucleated cell counts. Method: immunoSEQ multiplex PCR; TCRdb's copy keeps in-frame clones and lacks some. Clonal size and the V and J genes are those of that table, whereas D and trimming came from the DNA. This table holds over 150,000 clones, under 85% found once. The sample belongs to a study of blood T cell repertoires in COVID-19. For the study at large: Sites in the United States, Italy and Spain provided acute and convalescent COVID-19 samples. The analysed material was cDNA or gDNA that came from T cells, B-cell-depleted T cells, or PBMCs.

Germline values: CDR1 SGHRS, CDR2 YFSETQ. The CDR3 totals 13 residues. The V and J ends lost 3 bases and 6 bases, in that order; junction bases with no gene match: 3. This receptor was taken from a human donor in a cohort sampled during active COVID-19. The V call is TRBV5-1, the J call TRBJ1-1; 9 bases are shared with TRBD1. The sequencing sample was made of peripheral blood. The CDR3 sequence is CASSSRQGAEAFF. The CDR3 DNA reads as TGCGCCAGCAGCTCCAGACAGGGGGCTGAAGCTTTCTTT.